This T cell receptor beta chain is from a study of T cells in Graves' hyperthyroidism and ophthalmopathy. For the study at large: Upon initial diagnosis and before any treatment, peripheral blood was collected. Regarding the study as a whole: Appearing also in blood were most of the thyroid clonotypes expanded above 0.001.

Together with thyroid ultrasound, orbital computed tomography, serum thyroxine and TRAb, clinical symptoms were used for diagnoses. TCR beta CDR3 regions were amplified from RNA transcripts. The HTBI primer set served for first-round RT-PCR of the TCR CDR3. TCRdb redid the calling of the multiplex PCR reads with MiXCR, one entry per CDR3 protein. The repertoire holds over 550,000 distinct CDR3 sequences, 15% to 20% seen once, with 15% to 20% in the top ten. This clonotype has ten or more counts. Its cognate antigen is unknown. Sequencing was carried out using blood. The clonotype comes from a woman under 30 with Graves' hyperthyroidism.

The CDR3 sequence is CASSLRDFWGGSYNEQFF. Written as DNA, the CDR3 is TGTGCCAGCAGTTTAAGGGACTTCTGGGGCGGCTCCTACAATGAGCAGTTCTTC. The chain links TRBV28 to TRBJ2-1; the D gene is possibly TRBD2 (6 bases). CDR1 and CDR2 (germline): MDHEN, SYDVKM. This CDR3 spans 18 amino acids. V was cut by 2 bases and J by 0 bases, with 17 bases left in between.